Below are 5 T cell receptor beta chains sequenced from a single sample in a study of shared clonotypes between healthy human individuals. Libraries were prepared by immunoSEQ multiplex PCR; TCRdb keeps only in-frame clonotypes and omits some of them. This table has about 2.4 million clones, roughly 92% appearing once. The sequencing input was naive CD4+ T cells sorted from blood. The subset is: CD45RA+ positively selected. Receptors originate from a man between 18 and 35 years old in good health.

V usage is TRBV19 and J usage is TRBJ1-1; 8 nucleotides match TRBD1. With 3 bases clipped from V and 7 bases from J, the junction kept 10 bases outside the gene matches. The CDR3 runs to 15 residues. Germline assignment: CDR1 LNHDA and CDR2 SQIVND (reference sequence). The DNA of the CDR3 is TGTGCCAGTAGTATCGGGGTCACAGGGGGGGTTGAAGCTTTCTTT. The encoded protein is CASSIGVTGGVEAFF.

This clone was observed a handful of times. The chain has TRBV5-6 and TRBJ2-5, with 11 bases identical to TRBD2. Germline CDR1 SGHDT, CDR2 YYEEEE. CDR3 length equals 15 residues. J was trimmed by 1 base and V by 6 bases; bases with no gene match: 5. CDR3 sequence: CASNSGLAAQETQYF. CDR3 coding DNA: TGTGCCAGCAACTCGGGACTAGCGGCCCAAGAGACCCAGTACTTC.

This rearrangement joins TRBV2 to TRBJ2-2; TRBD2 matches at 11 bases. The CDR3 runs 18 residues. V lost 5 bases and J lost 3; bases outside the gene matches: 11. Germline CDR1 reads SNHLY; CDR2 reads FYNNEI. The CDR3 loop reads CASSLRGVAGGHTGELFF. CDR3 coding DNA: TGTGCCAGCAGTCTGCGGGGGGTAGCGGGAGGGCACACCGGGGAGCTGTTTTTT. Using reference TRBV2 and TRBJ2-2 for the parts outside the CDR3, the full variable domain is EPEVTQTPSHQVTQMGQEVILRCVPISNHLYFYWYRQILGQKVEFLVSFYNNEISEKSEIFDDQFSVERPDGSNFTLKIRSTKLEDSAMYFCASSLRGVAGGHTGELFFGEGSRLTVL.

V and J are TRBV25-1 and TRBJ2-7; TRBD2 is a possible D gene (5 bases). There are 13 residues in the CDR3. V lost 2 bases, J lost 9 bases, and 14 bases lay in between. CDR1 MGHDK and CDR2 SYGVNS come from the germline V gene. The CDR3 DNA sequence: TGTGCCAGCAGTGAAACGGGCCCTAGCACGCAGTACTTC. This codes for CASSETGPSTQYF.

The chain links TRBV21-1 to TRBJ2-2; the D segment call TRBD1 is taken from the table without a DNA check. TRBV21-1 is described as a pseudogene. This CDR3 is built from 15 residues. CDR3 amino acids: CASSKGQESTGELFF. The CDR3 nucleotides are TGTGCCAGCAGCAAAGGGCAGGAAAGTACCGGGGAGCTGTTTTTT.